This T cell receptor beta chain appears in the sequencing data of a study of shared clonotypes between healthy human individuals. Findings of the study overall: It was only blood that was sampled, and tissue repertoires likely differ. Clonotype sharing among the donors was expected to vary with sequencing depth.

On this clone: Its matching antigen is unknown. This CDR3 is also generated by other DNA sequences in the sample.

V lost 0 bases, J lost 5 bases, and 5 bases lay in between. Germline CDR1 reads SGHNT; CDR2 reads YENEEA. There are 13 residues in the CDR3. Data came from immunoSEQ multiplex PCR; TCRdb stores just in-frame clones and leaves some out. The data contain 650,000 to 750,000 clones, 72% of them singletons. The source is a woman aged 30 to 39 in good health. The chain joins TRBV11-3 to TRBJ2-1; D gene ambiguous. Sequencing used memory CD4+ T cells sorted from blood. Subset specified: CD45RA-negative fraction. The CDR3 reads CASSLDSNNEQFF. The CDR3 DNA is TGTGCCAGCAGCTTAGATAGTAACAATGAGCAGTTCTTC.